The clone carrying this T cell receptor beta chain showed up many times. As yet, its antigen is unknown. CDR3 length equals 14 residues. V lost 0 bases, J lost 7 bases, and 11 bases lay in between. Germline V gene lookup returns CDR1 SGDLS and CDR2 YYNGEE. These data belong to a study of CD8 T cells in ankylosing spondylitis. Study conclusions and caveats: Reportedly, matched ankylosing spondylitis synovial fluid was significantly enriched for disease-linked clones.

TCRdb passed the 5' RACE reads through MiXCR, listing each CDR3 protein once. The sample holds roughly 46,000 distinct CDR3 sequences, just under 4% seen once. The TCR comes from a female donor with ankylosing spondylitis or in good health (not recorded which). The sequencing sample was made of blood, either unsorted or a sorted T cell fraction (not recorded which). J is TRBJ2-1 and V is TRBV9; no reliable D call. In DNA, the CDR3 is TGTGCCAGCAGCGTAGGCTCGTTCATGAATGAGCAGTTCTTC. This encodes CASSVGSFMNEQFF. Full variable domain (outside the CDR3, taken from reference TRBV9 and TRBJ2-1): DSGVTQTPKHLITATGQRVTLRCSPRSGDLSVYWYQQSLDQGLQFLIQYYNGEERAKGNILERFSAQQFPDLHSELNLSSLELGDSALYFCASSVGSFMNEQFFGPGTRLTVL.